Sequencing of this T cell receptor beta chain was carried out in a study of human T cells and chemical hapten exposure. Overall study: There were per-sample TCR yield variations, arising mainly from small pooled library volume differences.

Study findings and constraints: Among expanded TCRs, significantly more large CDR3 similarity clusters formed than among controls. Because they had alopecia, donors may respond immunologically unlike healthy people.

Stated time point: pre-sensitization, week 0. As to treatment: therapeutic diphenylcyclopropenone sensitization with weekly scalp DPC. Individual cDNA molecules received unique molecular identifiers in the library. TCRdb reprocessed the RACE reads via MiXCR and lists one record per CDR3 protein. Found here are approximately 180,000 distinct CDR3 sequences, approximately 29% of them singletons; the top ten hold just under 3%. This clonotype was counted only a few times. Its antigen remains unidentified. This sequence originates from a woman under 40 with alopecia areata. Some clones in this sample may be carry-over from other donors' samples. The sequencing used whole blood, collected in connection with sensitization to the hapten diphenylcyclopropenone (DPC).

CDR3 DNA: TGCGCCAGCAGCCAAGATGTTGGGGGTAACAATGAAAAACTGTTTTTT. This sequence encodes CASSQDVGGNNEKLFF. This chain connects TRBV4-3 to TRBJ1-4; possible D gene TRBD1, 5 bases. Trimming shortened V by 0 bases and J by 5 bases, and 13 bases separated the two germline ends. The CDR3 length is 16 residues. The germline CDR1 and CDR2 sequences are LGHNA and YSLEER.